The entry below gives a single TCR beta chain sequence along with its context. The record originates from a study of T cells after yellow fever vaccination. The ends were cut back, 2 bases at V and 2 bases at J, with 10 bases in the middle. The germline gives CDR1 MNHEY, CDR2 SMNVEV (reference sequence). The CDR3 is 15 residues long. Production of TCR cDNA was by 5'RACE template switching, which also added a universal primer site and UMIs. TCRdb passed the 5' RACE reads through MiXCR, listing each CDR3 protein once. The sample has 350,000 to 550,000 distinct CDR3 sequences; 18% are singletons. V gene TRBV27 combines with J gene TRBJ2-1; D call uncertain. Source: PBMCs, taken before the yellow fever booster vaccination. This TCR was sampled from a man aged 18-30 years who received the YFV17D yellow fever vaccine. The CDR3: CASSLNGGTYNEQFF. The DNA for the CDR3 is TGTGCCAGCAGTTTAAACGGCGGAACCTACAATGAGCAGTTCTTC.